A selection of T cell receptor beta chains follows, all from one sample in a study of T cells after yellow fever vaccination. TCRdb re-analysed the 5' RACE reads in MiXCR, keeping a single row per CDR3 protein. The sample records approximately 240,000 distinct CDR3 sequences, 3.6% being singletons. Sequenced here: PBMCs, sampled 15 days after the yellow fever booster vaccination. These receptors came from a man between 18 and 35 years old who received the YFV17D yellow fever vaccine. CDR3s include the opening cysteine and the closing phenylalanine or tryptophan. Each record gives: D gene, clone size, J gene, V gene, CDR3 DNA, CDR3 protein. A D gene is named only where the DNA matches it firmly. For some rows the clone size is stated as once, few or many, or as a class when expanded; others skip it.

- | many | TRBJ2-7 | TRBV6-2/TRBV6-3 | TGTGCCAGCTCAAGAGGGGCGTTTAACGAGCAGTACTTC | CASSRGAFNEQYF
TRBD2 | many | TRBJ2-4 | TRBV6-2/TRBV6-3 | TGTGCCAGCAGTTACTCTCCCATCTTCGGGACTAGCCAGGAAAACATTCAGTACTTC | CASSYSPIFGTSQENIQYF
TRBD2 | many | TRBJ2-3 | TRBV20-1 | TGCAGTGCCAAACTAGCGGGGGACACAGATACGCAGTATTTT | CSAKLAGDTDTQYF
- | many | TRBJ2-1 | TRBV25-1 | TGTGCCAGCAGTGAATATGCAGGGAATGAGCAGTTCTTC | CASSEYAGNEQFF
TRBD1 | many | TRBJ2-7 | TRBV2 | TGTGCCAGCACCATCACCGGGACAGAAGGCGGGCAGTACTTC | CASTITGTEGGQYF
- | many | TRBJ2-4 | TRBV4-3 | TGCGCCAGCAGCCTTCTATACGGGCAGGCGAACATTCAGTACTTC | CASSLLYGQANIQYF
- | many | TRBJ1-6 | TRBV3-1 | TGTGCCAGCAGCCCGGACGGGGCAAATTCACCCCTCCACTTT | CASSPDGANSPLHF
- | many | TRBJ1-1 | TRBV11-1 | TGTGCCAGCAGCTTGTTACTGAACACTGAAGCTTTCTTT | CASSLLLNTEAFF
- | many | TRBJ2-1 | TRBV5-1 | TGCGCCAGCAGACCCGGGACCGCGTCCTACAATGAGCAGTTCTTC | CASRPGTASYNEQFF
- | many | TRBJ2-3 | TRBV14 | TGTGCCAGCAGCCACGGAAGACTAACTTACACAGATACGCAGTATTTT | CASSHGRLTYTDTQYF
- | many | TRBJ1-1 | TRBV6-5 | TGTGCCAGCAGTTACCGCGGGACCGCGGGCTCTGAAGCTTTCTTT | CASSYRGTAGSEAFF
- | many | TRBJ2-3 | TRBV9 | TGTGCCAGCAGCGTAGCTACGACAGATACGCAGTATTTT | CASSVATTDTQYF
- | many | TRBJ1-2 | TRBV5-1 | TGCGCCAGCAGCTTGGCCCAGGGCGTCAACTATGGCTACACCTTC | CASSLAQGVNYGYTF
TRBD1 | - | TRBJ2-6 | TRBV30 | TGTGCCTGGGGGGTAGACAGGGTAATTCGCTCTGGGGCCAACGTCCTGACTTTC | CAWGVDRVIRSGANVLTF
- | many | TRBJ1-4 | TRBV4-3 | TGCGCCAGCAGCCCAACCGGGGATGAAGTAGAAAAACTGTTTTTT | CASSPTGDEVEKLFF
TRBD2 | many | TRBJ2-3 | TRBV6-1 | TGTGCCAGCAGTGTTAGCGGGGGGGGCACAGATACGCAGTATTTT | CASSVSGGGTDTQYF
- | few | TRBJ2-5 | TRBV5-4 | TGTGCCAGCAGCGCCACTAGAGCCGAGACCCAGTACTTC | CASSATRAETQYF
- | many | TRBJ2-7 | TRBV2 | TGTGCCAGCAGTGAACAGGGGATGTCCTACGAGCAGTACTTC | CASSEQGMSYEQYF
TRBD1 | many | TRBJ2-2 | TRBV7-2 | TGTGCCAGCAGCTCCCGGGACAGGGATTGGGAGCTGTTTTTT | CASSSRDRDWELFF
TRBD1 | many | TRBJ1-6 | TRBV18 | TGTGCCAGCTCACCAGGACAGGGCTCCTATAATTCACCCCTCCACTTT | CASSPGQGSYNSPLHF
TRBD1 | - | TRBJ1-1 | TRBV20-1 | TGCAGTGCTAGAGGTGGGACAGGGCCCCCTGAAGCTTTCTTT | CSARGGTGPPEAFF
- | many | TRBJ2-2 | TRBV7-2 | TGTGCCAGCAGCTTAGACGCCGGGGAGCTGTTTTTT | CASSLDAGELFF
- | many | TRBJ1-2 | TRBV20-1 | TGCAGTGCTCGGGCCCAACTACTTAACTATGGCTACACCTTC | CSARAQLLNYGYTF